This T cell receptor (beta chain) was captured by sequencing in a study of beta chain features in type 1 diabetes. A sort by CD45RO/CCR7/CD25/CD127/CD95/CD27 yielded CD4+ naive, central memory, regulatory and stem cell-like memory cells. Sort purity for all populations was recorded as exceeding 98%. Investigators reverse transcribed all isolated RNA, so they sequenced expressed TCRB transcripts. Regulatory, naive and central memory T cell samples averaged approximately 3.3 million reads. Only in-frame clones appear in the TCRdb table, and some are missing; sequencing was by immunoSEQ multiplex PCR. The sample holds around 690,000 clones, roughly 12% seen once. Overall study findings and caveats: Shortening of TCRB CDR3s, moderate but significant, appeared in all four CD4+ subsets of Type 1 diabetes patients.

The germline V and J ends were trimmed by 0 bases and 2 bases, with 8 bases remaining between them. The length of the CDR3 is 15 residues. Germline assignment: CDR1 SGHAT and CDR2 FQNNGV. In regard to this clone: Its matching antigen is unknown.

This receptor was obtained from a man younger than 40 with type 1 diabetes. V and J are TRBV11-2 and TRBJ2-1; D is undetermined. The material sequenced was naive CD4+ T cells from blood. The CDR3 loop reads CASSLDQGPYNEQFF. CDR3 DNA sequence: TGTGCCAGCAGCTTAGATCAAGGGCCCTACAATGAGCAGTTCTTC.